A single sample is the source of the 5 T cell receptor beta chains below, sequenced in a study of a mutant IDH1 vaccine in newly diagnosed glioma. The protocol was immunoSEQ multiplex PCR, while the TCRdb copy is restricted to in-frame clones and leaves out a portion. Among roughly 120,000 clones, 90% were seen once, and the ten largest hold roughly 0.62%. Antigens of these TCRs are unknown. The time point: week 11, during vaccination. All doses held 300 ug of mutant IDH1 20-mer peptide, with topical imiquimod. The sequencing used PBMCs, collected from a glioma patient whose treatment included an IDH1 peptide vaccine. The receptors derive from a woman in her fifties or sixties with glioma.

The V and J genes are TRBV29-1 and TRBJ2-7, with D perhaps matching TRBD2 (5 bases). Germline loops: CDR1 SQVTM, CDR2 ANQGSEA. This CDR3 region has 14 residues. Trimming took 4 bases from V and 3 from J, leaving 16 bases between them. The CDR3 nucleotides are TGCAGCGTTGGAAAGGGCAGGAGGCACTACGAGCAGTACTTC. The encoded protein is CSVGKGRRHYEQYF.

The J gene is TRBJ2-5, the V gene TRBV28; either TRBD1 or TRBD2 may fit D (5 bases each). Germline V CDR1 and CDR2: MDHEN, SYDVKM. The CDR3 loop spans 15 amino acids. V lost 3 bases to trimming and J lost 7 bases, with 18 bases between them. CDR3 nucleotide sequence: TGTGCCAGCAGTTTGAGAGGGGACCCACCCCGGACCCAGTACTTC. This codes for CASSLRGDPPRTQYF.

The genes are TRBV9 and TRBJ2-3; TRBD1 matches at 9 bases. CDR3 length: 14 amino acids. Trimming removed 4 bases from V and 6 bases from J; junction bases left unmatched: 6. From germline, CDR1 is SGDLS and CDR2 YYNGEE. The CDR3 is CASSPRTGVDTQYF. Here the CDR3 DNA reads TGTGCCAGCAGCCCACGGACAGGGGTGGATACGCAGTATTTT.

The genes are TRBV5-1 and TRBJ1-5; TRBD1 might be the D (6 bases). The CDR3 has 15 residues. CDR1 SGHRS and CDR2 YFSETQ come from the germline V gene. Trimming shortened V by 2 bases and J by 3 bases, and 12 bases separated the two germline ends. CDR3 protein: CASSLYGGTNQPQHF. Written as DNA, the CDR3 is TGCGCCAGCAGCTTATATGGGGGCACCAATCAGCCCCAGCATTTT.

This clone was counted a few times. CDR3 nucleotides: TGCGCCAGCAGCCAAGGTCCGGGGGCGCGCGAGCAGTACTTC. This codes for CASSQGPGAREQYF. This sequence joins TRBV4-1 and TRBJ2-7; D may be TRBD1 or TRBD2 (6 bases each). Germline V CDR1 and CDR2: MGHRA, YSYEKL. V lost 1 base and J 6 bases, leaving 13 bases between the germline ends. There are 14 residues in the CDR3.